The clone carrying this T cell receptor beta chain occurred once. Its matching antigen is unknown. The V gene's germline CDR1 is LNHDA and CDR2 SQIVND (reference sequence). Trimming shortened V by 3 bases and J by 4 bases, and 15 bases separated the two germline ends. The CDR3 length is 15 residues. The sample is drawn from a study of cytomegalovirus exposure and HLA in healthy donors. Whole-study findings and limits: About 150 TCR beta chains were listed as cytomegalovirus-associated. In a later analysis, parvovirus B19, influenza, CMV and Epstein-Barr virus appeared linked to several top co-occurrence clusters. A previous analysis found most TCR beta V segments productive roughly 90% or roughly 30% of the time.

Amplification used 60 Vbeta primers and 13 Jbeta primers. Sequencing was performed with immunoSEQ multiplex PCR; in TCRdb, only in-frame clones are kept and a portion is missing. The table has about 160,000 clones, over 75% seen once. This clonotype was obtained from a middle-aged man in good health and CMV-seronegative. The sequenced sample was PBMCs. The chain combines TRBV19 with TRBJ1-2; tentative D call: TRBD1 (5 bases). Written as DNA, the CDR3 is TGTGCCAGTAGTATCATCCGAAGGGGATTCTATGGCTACACCTTC. Protein sequence: CASSIIRRGFYGYTF.